The 19 T cell receptor beta chains reported below all come from one sample, sequenced in a study of cytomegalovirus exposure and HLA in healthy donors. 60 Vbeta and 13 Jbeta primers were used in PCR. The data were produced by immunoSEQ multiplex PCR, yet TCRdb's version contains in-frame clones alone and is incomplete. The sample totals fewer than 150,000 clones. The sample was PBMCs. The receptors stem from a middle-aged man in good health and CMV-seronegative.

The chain recombines TRBV6-6 with TRBJ2-3; tentatively, D is TRBD2 (6 bases). Per germline, CDR1 MNHNY and CDR2 SVGAGI (reference sequence). Between the trimmed V and J ends, which lost 6 bases and 6 bases, there was a span of 19 bases. The CDR3 covers 15 residues. CDR3 protein: CASRGTGDRGDTQYF. The CDR3 nucleotides are TGTGCCAGCAGGGGGACTGGGGATCGGGGGGATACGCAGTATTTT.

This chain connects TRBV15 to TRBJ1-2, with a possible D match to TRBD1 (6 bases). The CDR3 totals 15 residues. V shed 0 bases and J shed 6 bases, with 14 bases lying between them. In germline, CDR1 is LNHNV, CDR2 YYDKDF (reference sequence). Written as DNA, the CDR3 is TGTGCCACCAGCAGAGATCAGACAGGCTGGGATGGCTACACCTTC. Translation: CATSRDQTGWDGYTF.

The V call is TRBV28, the J call TRBJ2-2; D possibly corresponds to TRBD1 (6 bases). Trimming cost V 8 bases and J 3 bases, with 7 bases left between them. The CDR3 spans 12 residues. The V gene's germline CDR1 is MDHEN and CDR2 SYDVKM. The CDR3 sequence is CASQGYTGELFF. CDR3 nucleotides: TGTGCCAGCCAGGGGTACACCGGGGAGCTGTTTTTT.

The V call is TRBV10-3, the J call TRBJ2-5; TRBD1 aligns across 9 bases. V gave up 0 bases and J gave up 5 bases; unmatched junction bases: 7. The CDR3 contains 16 residues. Germline lookup yields CDR1 ENHRY and CDR2 SYGVKD. As DNA, the CDR3 is TGTGCCATCAGTGAGTCTAACGGACAGGGGAAGGAGACCCAGTACTTC. This translates into CAISESNGQGKETQYF.

The CDR3 here is CASNLPGTDTQYF. CDR3 coding DNA: TGTGCCAGCAACTTGCCCGGGACAGATACGCAGTATTTT. The chain uses TRBV6-6 and TRBJ2-3; no firm D call. From germline, CDR1 is MNHNY and CDR2 SVGAGI (reference sequence). The V and J ends lost 7 bases and 3 bases respectively, with 11 bases between them. This CDR3 is 13 amino acids long.

The V and J genes are TRBV7-9 and TRBJ1-6; 8 nucleotides line up with TRBD1. J was trimmed by 8 bases and V by 1 base; bases with no gene match: 4. This CDR3 is built from 15 residues. Per the germline V gene, CDR1 is SEHNR and CDR2 is FQNEAQ (reference sequence). CDR3 bases: TGTGCCAGCAGCTTAGACAGGGGGATGGATTCACCCCTCCACTTT. Translating gives CASSLDRGMDSPLHF.

The chain employs TRBV5-6 and TRBJ2-1; perhaps TRBD2 as D (6 bases). V was cut by 0 bases and J by 0 bases, with 19 bases left in between. Germline assignment: CDR1 SGHDT and CDR2 YYEEEE. The CDR3 is 19 amino acids. Written as DNA, the CDR3 is TGTGCCAGCAGCTTGGCCTACTCTAGCGCCCGTGGCTCCTACAATGAGCAGTTCTTC. Translated, it gives CASSLAYSSARGSYNEQFF.

The gene calls are TRBV7-2 and TRBJ2-5, with 8 nucleotides matching TRBD1. Germline CDR1 reads SGHTA; CDR2 reads FQGNSA. The CDR3 has 14 residues. V was clipped by 5 bases and J by 2 bases; unmatched bases: 4. In nucleotides, the CDR3 is TGTGCCAGCAGCCCCAGGACAGGGCAAGAGACCCAGTACTTC. Translated, it gives CASSPRTGQETQYF. Filled out from reference TRBV7-2 and TRBJ2-5, the complete variable domain reads GAGVSQSPSNKVTEKGKDVELRCDPISGHTALYWYRQSLGQGLEFLIYFQGNSAPDKSGLPSDRFSAERTGGSVSTLTIQRTQQEDSAVYLCASSPRTGQETQYFGPGTRLLVL.

This chain links TRBV15 with TRBJ2-1; 13 nucleotides agree with TRBD2. Germline V gene data show CDR1 as LNHNV and CDR2 as YYDKDF (reference sequence). The CDR3 has 16 residues. Losses at the gene ends were 4 bases for V and 10 bases for J; bases not matched to a gene: 10. CDR3 sequence: CATSKTLAGGLPEQFF. The CDR3, as DNA: TGTGCCACCAGCAAGACACTAGCGGGGGGGCTACCCGAGCAGTTCTTC.

J is TRBJ1-2 and V is TRBV9; a weak D match, TRBD1 (5 bases). Germline values: CDR1 SGDLS, CDR2 YYNGEE. V lost 4 bases and J 6 bases, leaving 13 bases between the germline ends. CDR3 length: 13 amino acids. This CDR3 reads CASSPTGWDGYTF. CDR3 DNA: TGTGCCAGCAGCCCCACAGGTTGGGATGGCTACACCTTC.

The chain uses TRBV5-1 and TRBJ1-1; D is possibly TRBD1 (5 bases). The CDR3 length is 17 residues. Germline V gives CDR1 SGHRS, CDR2 YFSETQ. Trimming pared 0 bases from V and 1 base from J, leaving 16 bases between. CDR3 protein: CASSLGGGGFRNTEAFF. The CDR3 nucleotides are TGCGCCAGCAGCTTGGGTGGGGGGGGGTTCAGGAACACTGAAGCTTTCTTT.

The chain couples TRBV6-5 to TRBJ1-3; possibly TRBD1 for D (5 bases). Per germline, CDR1 MNHEY and CDR2 SVGAGI. V dropped 6 bases and J dropped 2 bases, with 14 bases sitting between them. CDR3 size: 15 residues. CDR3 bases: TGTGCCAGCAGCCCATCGGTAGGGGCTGGAAACACCATATATTTT. This gives the protein CASSPSVGAGNTIYF.

The V and J genes are TRBV5-1 and TRBJ2-1, with D possibly matching TRBD1 (5 bases). The CDR3 spans 19 residues. Germline V gene data show CDR1 as SGHRS and CDR2 as YFSETQ. V was shortened by 1 base and J by 4 bases, with 24 bases between the two germline ends. The CDR3 nucleotides are TGCGCCAGCAGCTTGTTCAGCAGTCCCAGGGTAGAAGGTTACAATGAGCAGTTCTTC. Encoded protein: CASSLFSSPRVEGYNEQFF.

The chain has TRBV11-2 and TRBJ2-7, with D possibly being TRBD1 (6 bases). Germline CDR1 is SGHAT and CDR2 is FQNNGV. The length of the CDR3 is 13 residues. The V and J ends lost 4 bases and 4 bases respectively, with 11 bases between them. This CDR3 is CASSSGQLYEQYF. DNA for the CDR3: TGTGCCAGCAGCTCCGGACAGCTTTACGAGCAGTACTTC. Variable domain in full (rest from reference TRBV11-2 and TRBJ2-7): EAGVAQSPRYKIIEKRQSVAFWCNPISGHATLYWYQQILGQGPKLLIQFQNNGVVDDSQLPKDRFSAERLKGVDSTLKIQPAKLEDSAVYLCASSSGQLYEQYFGPGTRLTVT.

J is TRBJ1-4 and V is TRBV5-4, with D tentatively TRBD1 (5 bases). CDR1 is SGHNT and CDR2 is YYREEE in the germline V gene (reference sequence). The length of the CDR3 is 15 residues. V was clipped by 3 bases and J by 3 bases, with 12 bases between them. The DNA for the CDR3 is TGTGCCAGCAGCTACTCGACGGGGGCTAATGAAAAACTGTTTTTT. Residues: CASSYSTGANEKLFF.

This chain joins TRBV18 and TRBJ2-5, with D possibly being TRBD1 (5 bases). The CDR3 spans 15 residues. Germline CDR1 KGHSH, CDR2 LQKENI. V was pared by 3 bases and J by 5 bases, with 16 bases between. The CDR3 coding sequence is TGTGCCAGCTCACCTCGGGCAGGGCCTGTTGAGACCCAGTACTTC. Amino acids: CASSPRAGPVETQYF.

V is TRBV7-9 and J is TRBJ1-1; a weak D match, TRBD1 (6 bases). V dropped 5 bases and J dropped 1 base, with 11 bases sitting between them. This CDR3 has 14 residues. Germline V gene data show CDR1 as SEHNR and CDR2 as FQNEAQ (reference sequence). In nucleotides, the CDR3 is TGTGCCAGCAGCCCCCAGACAGGGAACACTGAAGCTTTCTTT. Translating gives CASSPQTGNTEAFF.

This rearrangement joins TRBV4-1 to TRBJ1-1; 7 bases agree with TRBD1. The CDR3 is 15 amino acids. Germline CDR1 MGHRA, CDR2 YSYEKL. The ends lost 3 bases at V and 5 bases at J; junction bases unmatched: 9. This chain's CDR3 is CASSHLTGSLTEAFF. CDR3 nucleotide sequence: TGCGCCAGCAGCCACCTGACAGGGAGTTTGACTGAAGCTTTCTTT.

J is TRBJ1-2 and V is TRBV6-5; 9 bases align to TRBD1. The length of the CDR3 is 15 residues. CDR1 is MNHEY, CDR2 SVGAGI, per germline. Losses at the gene ends were 6 bases for V and 2 bases for J; bases not matched to a gene: 7. The CDR3 coding sequence is TGTGCCAGCAGCTTCTCCGGACAGGGGAACTATGGCTACACCTTC. Residues: CASSFSGQGNYGYTF.